The rows below give T cell receptor beta chains drawn from one sample of a study of cytomegalovirus exposure and HLA in healthy donors. The protocol was immunoSEQ multiplex PCR, while the TCRdb copy is restricted to in-frame clones and leaves out a portion. The sample records 95,000 to 100,000 clones, about 80% being singletons. Input material: PBMCs. These receptors all stem from a man aged 40-49 years in good health and CMV-seronegative. Each CDR3 is given with its conserved first and last residue. The D gene is left open where the match is weak. The size of a clone is reported for some rows only, either as once, few or many, or as a class for expanded clones.

14	-	TRBV7-9	TRBD1	TRBJ2-5	CASSSTGVQETQYF	TGTGCCAGCAGCTCCACAGGGGTTCAAGAGACCCAGTACTTC
19	-	TRBV7-9	TRBD1	TRBJ1-6	CASSPPGQQMGGWRSPLHF	TGTGCCAGCAGCCCCCCGGGACAGCAAATGGGTGGATGGCGGTCACCCCTCCACTTT
15	-	TRBV28	TRBD1	TRBJ2-3	CASRRPGQGADTQYF	TGTGCCAGCAGGCGCCCGGGACAGGGGGCTGATACGCAGTATTTT
11	few	TRBV29-1	-	TRBJ2-2	CSVGRGGELFF	TGCAGCGTTGGCAGGGGCGGGGAGCTGTTTTTT
16	-	TRBV18	TRBD2	TRBJ2-1	CASSRPLAGESNEQFF	TGTGCCAGCTCACGACCACTAGCGGGGGAAAGCAATGAGCAGTTCTTC
14	few	TRBV7-2	-	TRBJ1-2	CASSLAPGNYGYTF	TGTGCCAGCAGCTTAGCTCCGGGGAACTATGGCTACACCTTC
13	-	TRBV7-3	-	TRBJ2-5	CASSLLAEETQYF	TGTGCCAGCAGCTTATTGGCAGAAGAGACCCAGTACTTC
18	-	TRBV4-1	TRBD2	TRBJ2-2	CASSTGTSGSANTGELFF	TGCGCCAGCAGCACTGGGACTAGCGGGAGCGCGAACACCGGGGAGCTGTTTTTT
13	-	TRBV30	-	TRBJ1-4	CAWSTGEWEKLFF	TGTGCCTGGAGTACTGGAGAGTGGGAAAAACTGTTTTTT
15	-	TRBV28	TRBD1	TRBJ1-1	CASSLPGTGNTEAFF	TGTGCCAGCAGTTTGCCTGGGACAGGGAACACTGAAGCTTTCTTT
17	-	TRBV28	TRBD2	TRBJ2-1	CASSNKGLAGPYNEQFF	TGTGCCAGCAGTAACAAGGGACTAGCGGGGCCCTACAATGAGCAGTTCTTC
14	-	TRBV7-7	TRBD2	TRBJ2-1	CASSLGLAGDRQFF	TGTGCCAGCAGCTTAGGCCTAGCGGGGGATCGGCAGTTCTTC
17	few	TRBV4-3	-	TRBJ2-7	CASSLTHPAALGVEQYF	TGCGCCAGCAGCTTGACCCACCCGGCCGCGTTGGGAGTCGAGCAGTACTTC
17	-	TRBV11-2	-	TRBJ2-2	CASSPLGRRRNTGELFF	TGTGCCAGCAGCCCCCTTGGGCGGAGGCGGAACACCGGGGAGCTGTTTTTT
17	-	TRBV30	TRBD1	TRBJ2-6	CAWSGDRTNSGANVLTF	TGTGCCTGGAGCGGGGACAGAACTAACTCTGGGGCCAACGTCCTGACTTTC
13	-	TRBV6-6	TRBD1	TRBJ1-2	CASGRDRDYGYTF	TGTGCCAGTGGGCGGGACAGGGACTATGGCTACACCTTC
16	few	TRBV4-3	-	TRBJ1-3	CASSPQITGVGNTIYF	TGCGCCAGCAGCCCACAGATAACCGGGGTTGGAAACACCATATATTTT
14	few	TRBV5-5	TRBD1	TRBJ1-2	CASSPGTVDYGYTF	TGTGCCAGCAGCCCGGGGACAGTAGACTATGGCTACACCTTC
15	-	TRBV7-2	TRBD1	TRBJ2-7	CASSPTSGQGYEQYF	TGTGCCAGCAGCCCCACGTCGGGACAGGGCTACGAGCAGTACTTC
15	-	TRBV2	-	TRBJ1-6	CASKRNGEGNSPLHF	TGTGCCAGCAAGAGGAACGGGGAGGGCAATTCACCCCTCCACTTT
13	once	TRBV18	-	TRBJ2-5	CASSPGQEETQYF	TGTGCCAGCTCACCGGGACAAGAAGAGACCCAGTACTTC
18	-	TRBV28	-	TRBJ2-2	CASSLYSSGPGFTGELFF	TGTGCCAGCAGTTTGTATTCTAGTGGCCCAGGGTTCACCGGGGAGCTGTTTTTT
15	few	TRBV19	-	TRBJ2-2	CASLKRSRNTGELFF	TGTGCCAGCCTCAAAAGGAGCCGGAACACCGGGGAGCTGTTTTTT
14	once	TRBV18	TRBD1	TRBJ1-5	CASSSEQGYQPQHF	TGTGCCAGCTCTTCAGAACAGGGGTATCAGCCCCAGCATTTT
12	-	TRBV6-5	TRBD1	TRBJ2-7	CASRDRGREQYF	TGTGCCAGCAGAGACAGGGGGCGAGAGCAGTACTTC